What follows are 22 T cell receptor beta chains derived from one specimen sequenced in a study of glioma-infiltrating T cells. Amplification of TCR alpha and beta CDR3 regions from RNA used iRepertoire nested multiplex PCR. A single record per CDR3 protein comes from TCRdb applying MiXCR to the multiplex PCR reads. This sample carries under 20,000 distinct CDR3 sequences, 55% to 75% of them seen once, and the ten largest clones take around 39%. Sequencing was done on a sample of glioma tissue, nonneoplastic brain tissue, or PBMCs (not recorded which). These receptors came from a human donor with low-grade glioma or glioblastoma, undergoing nonglioma brain surgery, or in good health (not recorded which).

The rearrangement links TRBV18 to TRBJ1-3, with 7 bases aligning to TRBD1. V lost 4 bases, J lost 0 bases, and 3 bases stayed unmatched. The CDR3 is 15 amino acids. The V gene's germline CDR1 is KGHSH and CDR2 LQKENI. The DNA of the CDR3 is TGTGCCAGCTCACGGGACAGAACCTCTGGAAACACCATATATTTT. Translated: CASSRDRTSGNTIYF.

The table lists this clonotype with many counts. The chain employs TRBV20-1 and TRBJ1-4; tentatively, D is TRBD1 (5 bases). Germline CDR1 reads DFQATT; CDR2 reads SNEGSKA (reference sequence). The CDR3 covers 14 residues. The ends were cut back, 0 bases at V and 8 bases at J, with 13 bases in the middle. The CDR3 DNA sequence: TGCAGTGCTAGAGATAGGGGAGAAAGAGAAAAACTGTTTTTT. It is translated as CSARDRGEREKLFF.

This clonotype was observed a handful of times. The rearrangement uses TRBV20-1 and TRBJ1-5; D remains unclear. Germline V gene data show CDR1 as DFQATT and CDR2 as SNEGSKA (reference sequence). The CDR3 loop spans 15 amino acids. V was clipped by 5 bases and J by 3 bases, with 17 bases between them. The DNA for the CDR3 is TGCAGTGCTGTGAAAGCGAACAGCCCCAATCAGCCCCAGCATTTT. This codes for CSAVKANSPNQPQHF.

The chain uses TRBV6-5 and TRBJ2-1; D is ambiguous. This CDR3 contains 15 residues. V was trimmed by 2 bases and J by 0 bases, leaving 8 bases between them. Looked up from germline, CDR1 is MNHEY and CDR2 is SVGAGI. CDR3 region: CASSYLESSYNEQFF. CDR3 DNA sequence: TGTGCCAGCAGTTACCTGGAGAGCTCCTACAATGAGCAGTTCTTC.

This clonotype occurred many times. CDR3 loop: CASSVAGDNQPQHF. In nucleotides, the CDR3 is TGTGCCAGCAGTGTGGCAGGAGACAATCAGCCCCAGCATTTT. The chain couples TRBV2 to TRBJ1-5; D is unclear. The CDR3 runs to 14 residues. Deletions cut 4 bases from V and 3 bases from J, with 10 bases between. Germline CDR1 SNHLY, CDR2 FYNNEI. The full variable domain, with the rest looked up from reference TRBV2 and TRBJ1-5, is EPEVTQTPSHQVTQMGQEVILRCVPISNHLYFYWYRQILGQKVEFLVSFYNNEISEKSEIFDDQFSVERPDGSNFTLKIRSTKLEDSAMYFCASSVAGDNQPQHFGDGTRLSIL.

Of note for this clonotype: A much larger clonotype is one base distant, so this may be a read error. The CDR3 DNA reads as TGCAGTGCTAGCCCACGTTTATACAGGGGTGCAAATGGCTACACCTTC. This translates into CSASPRLYRGANGYTF. J is TRBJ1-2 and V is TRBV20-1, with 7 bases that match TRBD1. The CDR3 is 16 residues long. V was clipped by 3 bases and J by 6 bases; unmatched bases: 16. The germline V gene has CDR1 DFQATT and CDR2 SNEGSKA (reference sequence).

The V and J genes are TRBV7-2 and TRBJ1-1; weak D call: TRBD1 (5 bases). Germline CDR1 is SGHTA and CDR2 is FQGNSA. Trimming pared 4 bases from V and 11 bases from J, leaving 20 bases between. This CDR3 spans 14 amino acids. The CDR3 DNA follows: TGTGCCAGCAGCTCCCCCCACCAGGGACCCTCCGCTTTCTTT. Protein: CASSSPHQGPSAFF.

This clonotype occurred once. This rearrangement joins TRBV5-1 to TRBJ2-1; a possible D gene is TRBD2 (5 bases). CDR3 length: 12 residues. Germline values: CDR1 SGHRS, CDR2 YFSETQ. V lost 2 bases, J lost 9 bases, and 9 bases lay in between. The CDR3 loop reads CASSFVSVEQFF. CDR3 bases: TGCGCCAGCAGCTTCGTTAGCGTTGAGCAGTTCTTC.

This chain uses TRBV20-1 with TRBJ2-3; tentatively, D is TRBD1 (5 bases). Germline assignment: CDR1 DFQATT and CDR2 SNEGSKA (reference sequence). This CDR3 has 13 amino acids. Trimming pared 5 bases from V and 2 bases from J, leaving 11 bases between. CDR3 in amino acids: CSAGAPDTDTQYF. The CDR3 DNA reads as TGCAGTGCTGGGGCGCCGGACACAGATACGCAGTATTTT.

The gene calls are TRBV6-2 or TRBV6-3 and TRBJ2-1; 14 bases line up with TRBD2. Germline-derived CDR1 and CDR2 are MNHEY and SVGEGT. There are 18 residues in the CDR3. V gave up 0 bases and J gave up 0 bases; unmatched junction bases: 1. The chain's CDR3 is CASSYSGTSGSSYNEQFF. The DNA for the CDR3 is TGTGCCAGCAGTTACTCCGGGACTAGCGGGAGCTCCTACAATGAGCAGTTCTTC.

This clonotype was observed at least ten times. This chain joins TRBV12-3 or TRBV12-4 and TRBJ1-1; D unresolved. V was cut by 1 base and J by 11 bases, with 11 bases left in between. The CDR3 length is 12 residues. The CDR3 coding sequence is TGTGCCAGCAGTTTAGGAGGGATGGGCGCTTTCTTT. Translation: CASSLGGMGAFF.

A few counts support this clonotype. The CDR3 loop reads CSARTRGLNQPQHF. CDR3 in DNA: TGCAGTGCTCGGACCAGGGGTTTGAATCAGCCCCAGCATTTT. The chain combines TRBV20-1 with TRBJ1-5, with a weak D call TRBD1 (6 bases). CDR1 is DFQATT, CDR2 SNEGSKA, per germline (reference sequence). This CDR3 region has 14 residues. V gave up 5 bases and J gave up 4 bases, with 15 bases separating them.

This clonotype was seen ten or more times. This chain joins TRBV20-1 and TRBJ1-2, with 8 bases lining up with TRBD1. Unmatched junction bases numbered 15, after V lost 3 bases and J lost 6 bases. The germline CDR1 and CDR2 sequences are DFQATT and SNEGSKA (reference sequence). The CDR3 runs 16 residues. This chain's CDR3 is CSASPRLDRGANGYTF. CDR3 DNA sequence: TGCAGTGCTAGCCCACGTTTAGACAGGGGTGCAAATGGCTACACCTTC.

This sequence joins TRBV6-2 or TRBV6-3 and TRBJ2-1; 8 nucleotides agree with TRBD1. V gave up 0 bases and J gave up 2 bases; unmatched junction bases: 6. Per the germline V gene, CDR1 is MNHEY and CDR2 is SVGEGT. This CDR3 is 17 amino acids long. In DNA, the CDR3 is TGTGCCAGCAGTTACTCGAAACAGGGGGTGACCTACAATGAGCAGTTCTTC. Translating it yields CASSYSKQGVTYNEQFF.

The V and J genes are TRBV27 and TRBJ2-1, with unresolved D. Per germline, CDR1 MNHEY and CDR2 SMNVEV (reference sequence). V lost 2 bases to trimming and J lost 0 bases, with 8 bases between them. CDR3 length: 15 amino acids. In DNA form, the CDR3 reads TGTGCCAGCAGTTTAATACGGAGCTCCTACAATGAGCAGTTCTTC. It is translated as CASSLIRSSYNEQFF.

The sample holds many counts of this clonotype. The chain couples TRBV28 to TRBJ2-7; 10 bases match TRBD2. Germline V gene sequence: CDR1 MDHEN, CDR2 SYDVKM. CDR3 length: 17 residues. The V and J ends lost 6 bases and 3 bases, in that order; junction bases with no gene match: 14. The CDR3 region has the DNA TGTGCCAGCAGCCTCCATAGTCTGGCTAGCGGGAGCTACGAGCAGTACTTC. This translates into CASSLHSLASGSYEQYF.

This clonotype was seen repeatedly, ten times or more. V usage is TRBV2 and J usage is TRBJ1-5; D is uncertain. This CDR3 has 14 residues. Trimming stripped 2 bases from V and 5 bases from J, with 10 bases between. CDR1 SNHLY and CDR2 FYNNEI come from the germline V gene. CDR3 DNA: TGTGCCAGCAGTGAAAGGACCCGCGATCAGCCCCAGCATTTT. This translates into CASSERTRDQPQHF. Together with reference TRBV2 and TRBJ1-5, the CDR3 gives the full variable domain: EPEVTQTPSHQVTQMGQEVILRCVPISNHLYFYWYRQILGQKVEFLVSFYNNEISEKSEIFDDQFSVERPDGSNFTLKIRSTKLEDSAMYFCASSERTRDQPQHFGDGTRLSIL.

The chain carries TRBV7-2 and TRBJ2-7, with no clear D. The germline CDR1 and CDR2 sequences are SGHTA and FQGNSA. The V end lost 7 bases, the J end lost 1 base, and 14 bases lay between the germline ends. CDR3 size: 14 residues. CDR3 bases: TGTGCCAGCAACCTAAGGACGGAATCCTACGAGCAGTACTTC. Its protein is CASNLRTESYEQYF.

The V gene is TRBV20-1, the J gene TRBJ1-5; D might be TRBD1 (6 bases). The CDR3 runs 17 residues. Germline CDR1 reads DFQATT; CDR2 reads SNEGSKA (reference sequence). Trimming pared 5 bases from V and 0 bases from J, leaving 20 bases between. The CDR3 sequence: CSASNPQGTYSNQPQHF. The CDR3 bases are TGCAGTGCTTCGAACCCCCAGGGGACCTATAGCAATCAGCCCCAGCATTTT.

The chain carries TRBV20-1 and TRBJ1-6; no reliable D call. Looked up from germline, CDR1 is DFQATT and CDR2 is SNEGSKA (reference sequence). This CDR3 has 14 amino acids. V was pared by 4 bases and J by 7 bases, with 14 bases between. The CDR3 here is CSATLDGPNSPLHF. CDR3 DNA: TGCAGTGCTACGCTGGACGGCCCGAATTCACCCCTCCACTTT.

In its sample, this clonotype was seen a few times. The chain is built from TRBV27 and TRBJ1-5; 8 positions agree with TRBD1. CDR1 MNHEY and CDR2 SMNVEV come from the germline V gene (reference sequence). Trimming at V came to 6 bases and at J to 0 bases, leaving 10 bases not matched to a gene. This CDR3 comprises 17 residues. CDR3 sequence: CASSSGTGDYSNQPQHF. The CDR3 DNA reads TGTGCCAGCAGCTCCGGGACAGGAGACTATAGCAATCAGCCCCAGCATTTT.

This clonotype occurred many times. The chain employs TRBV7-2 and TRBJ2-3; weak D call: TRBD1 (5 bases). V was clipped by 8 bases and J by 0 bases, with 12 bases between them. Per germline, CDR1 SGHTA and CDR2 FQGNSA. CDR3 length: 14 amino acids. The CDR3 protein is CASARAGSTDTQYF. The CDR3 nucleotides are TGTGCCAGCGCAAGGGCAGGGAGCACAGATACGCAGTATTTT.